This T cell receptor (beta chain) was found in a study of T cells in pancreatic ductal adenocarcinoma. V lost 0 bases to trimming and J lost 1 base, with 11 bases between them. In germline, CDR1 is SGHRS, CDR2 YFSETQ. This CDR3 has 15 amino acids. Whole-study findings and limits: Tumor-versus-blood clonality comparisons may be biased toward lower tumor diversity. Unique clonotypes were roughly 8-fold more numerous in blood than in tumor. Mean clonality was approximately 0.12 in tumors and approximately 0.072 in blood, not significantly different.

Surgery without prior neoadjuvant therapy was the treatment of the selected pancreatic ductal adenocarcinoma patients. Assay used: immunoSEQ multiplex PCR; TCRdb lists only in-frame clones, some missing. Of about 5,200 clones listed, 88% are singletons. Worth noting for this clone: Its antigen is unknown.

What was sequenced was pancreatic tumor tissue. The clonotype comes from a human donor with pancreatic ductal adenocarcinoma. The genes are TRBV5-1 and TRBJ2-7, with no clear D. The CDR3 nucleotides are TGCGCCAGCAGCTTGGAACCCCAATTTTCCTACGAGCAGTACTTC. This gives the protein CASSLEPQFSYEQYF.